Listed here is a single T cell receptor (beta chain). The antigen is not known. Amplification of TCR beta CDR3 regions was performed using RNA transcripts as template. HTBI primers were employed in a first-round RT-PCR of the TCR CDR3. TCRdb passed the multiplex PCR reads through MiXCR, listing each CDR3 protein once. The sample contains fewer than 450,000 distinct CDR3 sequences, 17% of which appear only once. The entry originates in a study of T cells in Graves' hyperthyroidism and ophthalmopathy. Findings and caveats of the study: Most clonotypes expanded in the thyroid (above 0.001) were also present in blood. A 13 V-J signature model discriminated ophthalmopathy versus stable hyperthyroidism.

PBMCs were derived from around 10 ml fresh peripheral blood. Trimming cost V 0 bases and J 3 bases, with 12 bases left between them. The CDR3 loop spans 14 amino acids. CDR1 is GTSNPN, CDR2 SVGIG, per germline (reference sequence). The genes are TRBV30 and TRBJ2-7; tentatively, D is TRBD1 (5 bases). The clonotype was recovered from a woman in her twenties or thirties with Graves' hyperthyroidism that later progressed to Graves' ophthalmopathy. The source material was blood. The CDR3 DNA reads TGTGCCTGGAGTGTAGGGGTTAGACACTACGAGCAGTACTTC. This codes for CAWSVGVRHYEQYF.